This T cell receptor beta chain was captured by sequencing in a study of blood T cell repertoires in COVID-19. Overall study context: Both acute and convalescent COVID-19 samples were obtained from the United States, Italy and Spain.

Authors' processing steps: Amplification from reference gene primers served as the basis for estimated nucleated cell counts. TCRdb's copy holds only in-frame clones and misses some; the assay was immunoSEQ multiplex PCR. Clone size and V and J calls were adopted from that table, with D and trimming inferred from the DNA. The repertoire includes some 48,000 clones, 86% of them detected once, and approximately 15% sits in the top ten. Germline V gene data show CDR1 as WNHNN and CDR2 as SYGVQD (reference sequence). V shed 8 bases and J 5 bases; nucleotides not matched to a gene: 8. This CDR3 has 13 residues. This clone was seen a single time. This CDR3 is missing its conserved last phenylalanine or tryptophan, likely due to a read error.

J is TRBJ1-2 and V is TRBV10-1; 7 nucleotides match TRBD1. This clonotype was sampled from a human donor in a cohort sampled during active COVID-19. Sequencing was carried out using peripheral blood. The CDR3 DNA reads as TGCGCCAGCGGACACAGGGGTAATTATGGCTACACCCTC. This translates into CASGHRGNYGYTL.